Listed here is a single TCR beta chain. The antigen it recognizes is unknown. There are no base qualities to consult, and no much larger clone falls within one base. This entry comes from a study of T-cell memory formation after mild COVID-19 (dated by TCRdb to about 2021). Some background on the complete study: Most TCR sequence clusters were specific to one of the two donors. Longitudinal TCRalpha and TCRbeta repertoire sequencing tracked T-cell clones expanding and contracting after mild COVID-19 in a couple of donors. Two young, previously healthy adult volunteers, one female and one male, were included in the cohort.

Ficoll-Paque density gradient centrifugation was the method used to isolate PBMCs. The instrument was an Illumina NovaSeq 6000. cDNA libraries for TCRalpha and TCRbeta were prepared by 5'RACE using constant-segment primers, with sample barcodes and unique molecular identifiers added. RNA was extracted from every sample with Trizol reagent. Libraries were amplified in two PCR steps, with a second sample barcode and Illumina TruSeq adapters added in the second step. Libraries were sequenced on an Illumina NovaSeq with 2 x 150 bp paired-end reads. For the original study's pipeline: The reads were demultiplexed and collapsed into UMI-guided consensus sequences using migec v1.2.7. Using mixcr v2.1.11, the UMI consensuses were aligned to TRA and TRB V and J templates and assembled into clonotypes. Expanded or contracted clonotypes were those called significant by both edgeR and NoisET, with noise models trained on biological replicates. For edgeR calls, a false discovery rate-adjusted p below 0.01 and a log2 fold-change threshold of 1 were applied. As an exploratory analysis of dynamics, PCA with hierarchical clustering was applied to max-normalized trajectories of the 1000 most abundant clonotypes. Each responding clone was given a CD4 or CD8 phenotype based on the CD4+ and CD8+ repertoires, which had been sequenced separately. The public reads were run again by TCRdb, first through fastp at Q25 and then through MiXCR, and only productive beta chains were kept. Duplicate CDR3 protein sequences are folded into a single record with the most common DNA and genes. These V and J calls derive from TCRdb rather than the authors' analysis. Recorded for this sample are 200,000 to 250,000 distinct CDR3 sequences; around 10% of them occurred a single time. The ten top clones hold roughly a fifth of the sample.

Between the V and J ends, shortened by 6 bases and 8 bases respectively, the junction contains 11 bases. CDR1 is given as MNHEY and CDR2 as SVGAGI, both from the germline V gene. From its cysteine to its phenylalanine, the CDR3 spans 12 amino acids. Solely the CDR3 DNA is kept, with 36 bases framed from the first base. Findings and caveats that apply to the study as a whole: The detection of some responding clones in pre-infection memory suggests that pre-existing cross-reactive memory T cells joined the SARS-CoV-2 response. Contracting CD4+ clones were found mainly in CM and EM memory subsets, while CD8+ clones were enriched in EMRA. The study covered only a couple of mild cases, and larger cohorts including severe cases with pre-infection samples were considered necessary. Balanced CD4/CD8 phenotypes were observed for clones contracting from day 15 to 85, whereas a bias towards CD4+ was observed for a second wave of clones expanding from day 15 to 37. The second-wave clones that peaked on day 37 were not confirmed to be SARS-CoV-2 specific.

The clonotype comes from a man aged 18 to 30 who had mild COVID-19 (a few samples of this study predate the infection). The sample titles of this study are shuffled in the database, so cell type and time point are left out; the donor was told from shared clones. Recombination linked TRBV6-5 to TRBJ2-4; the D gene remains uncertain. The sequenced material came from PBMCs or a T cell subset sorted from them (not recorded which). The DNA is TGTGCCAGCAGGTCGGACCGGGACATTCAGTACTTC. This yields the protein CASRSDRDIQYF.